A selection of T cell receptor beta chains follows, all from one sample in a study of shared clonotypes between healthy human individuals. The table came from immunoSEQ multiplex PCR; TCRdb's copy has only in-frame clones and leaves some out. The sample includes 2 million to 2.5 million clones, 93% of them seen just once. The sample comprised naive CD4+ T cells from PBMCs. These receptors were taken from a man aged 18 to 35 in good health. Some clones in this sample may be carry-over from other donors' samples. Both conserved end residues are part of each CDR3. D genes are given only for firm matches. A clone size is listed for some rows: how often the clone was seen (once, few, many), or a class if it is expanded.

v_call: TRBV27; d_call: .; clone_size: .; j_call: TRBJ2-6; cdr3_aa: CASSRTGFFGANVLTF; cdr3_nt: TGTGCCAGCAGTCGCACAGGGTTCTTTGGGGCCAACGTCCTGACTTTC
v_call: TRBV30; d_call: TRBD1; clone_size: .; j_call: TRBJ1-2; cdr3_aa: CATGQGLLYGYTF; cdr3_nt: TGTGCCACCGGACAGGGACTCCTCTATGGCTACACCTTC
v_call: TRBV10-1; d_call: TRBD2; clone_size: .; j_call: TRBJ2-7; cdr3_aa: CASSEDGRPWDEQYF; cdr3_nt: TGCGCCAGCAGTGAGGACGGGAGGCCGTGGGACGAGCAGTACTTC
v_call: TRBV11-2; d_call: .; clone_size: .; j_call: TRBJ2-4; cdr3_aa: CASSQLLRSIAKNIQYF; cdr3_nt: TGTGCCAGCAGCCAACTGTTGCGGTCGATAGCCAAAAACATTCAGTACTTC
v_call: TRBV5-4; d_call: .; clone_size: .; j_call: TRBJ1-1; cdr3_aa: CASSFGHLNTEAFF; cdr3_nt: TGTGCCAGCAGCTTCGGACATCTGAACACTGAAGCTTTCTTT
v_call: TRBV5-8; d_call: TRBD1; clone_size: .; j_call: TRBJ2-1; cdr3_aa: CASSVSGGLGFF; cdr3_nt: TGTGCCAGCAGCGTTTCAGGGGGCCTGGGGTTCTTC
v_call: TRBV10-3; d_call: .; clone_size: .; j_call: TRBJ2-6; cdr3_aa: CAIRGMGANVLTF; cdr3_nt: TGTGCCATCAGGGGAATGGGGGCCAACGTCCTGACTTTC
v_call: TRBV10-3; d_call: TRBD2; clone_size: .; j_call: TRBJ2-2; cdr3_aa: CAITGTSGPPGELFF; cdr3_nt: TGTGCCATCACTGGGACTAGCGGGCCACCCGGGGAGCTGTTTTTT
v_call: TRBV6-1; d_call: .; clone_size: .; j_call: TRBJ1-5; cdr3_aa: CASSLGMSQPQHF; cdr3_nt: TGTGCCAGCAGTCTAGGGATGAGTCAGCCCCAGCATTTT
v_call: TRBV6-1; d_call: .; clone_size: few; j_call: TRBJ1-1; cdr3_aa: CASSFRVSSSEAFF; cdr3_nt: TGTGCCAGCAGTTTCAGGGTTTCCTCTTCTGAAGCTTTCTTT
v_call: TRBV9; d_call: TRBD2; clone_size: once; j_call: TRBJ2-7; cdr3_aa: CASSVGASGLYEQYF; cdr3_nt: TGTGCCAGCAGCGTAGGGGCTAGCGGCCTCTACGAGCAGTACTTC
v_call: TRBV27; d_call: TRBD1; clone_size: .; j_call: TRBJ2-7; cdr3_aa: CASRPGQGAGEQYF; cdr3_nt: TGTGCCAGCAGACCCGGACAGGGGGCAGGAGAGCAGTACTTC
v_call: TRBV7-2; d_call: .; clone_size: .; j_call: TRBJ2-1; cdr3_aa: CASSLGSSVQEQFF; cdr3_nt: TGTGCCAGCAGCTTAGGGAGTAGCGTCCAAGAGCAGTTCTTC
v_call: TRBV11-2; d_call: TRBD1; clone_size: .; j_call: TRBJ2-7; cdr3_aa: CASSLDRGRWTYEQYF; cdr3_nt: TGTGCCAGCAGCTTAGACAGGGGGCGATGGACCTACGAGCAGTACTTC
v_call: TRBV19; d_call: TRBD1; clone_size: .; j_call: TRBJ1-2; cdr3_aa: CASSIPDRVGTYGYTF; cdr3_nt: TGTGCCAGTAGTATCCCCGACAGGGTGGGGACCTATGGCTACACCTTC
v_call: TRBV5-1; d_call: TRBD1; clone_size: .; j_call: TRBJ2-7; cdr3_aa: CASSWGQGAYEQYF; cdr3_nt: TGCGCCAGCAGCTGGGGACAGGGCGCCTACGAGCAGTACTTC
v_call: TRBV7-9; d_call: TRBD2; clone_size: .; j_call: TRBJ2-1; cdr3_aa: CASSSPGGLAGGRYNEQFF; cdr3_nt: TGTGCCAGCAGTTCTCCCGGGGGGCTAGCGGGAGGGAGGTACAATGAGCAGTTCTTC
v_call: TRBV5-8; d_call: .; clone_size: .; j_call: TRBJ1-5; cdr3_aa: CASSLYTNQPQHF; cdr3_nt: TGTGCCAGCAGCTTGTATACCAATCAGCCCCAGCATTTT
v_call: TRBV7-9; d_call: TRBD1; clone_size: once; j_call: TRBJ2-1; cdr3_aa: CASRTGTGNNEQFF; cdr3_nt: TGTGCCAGCAGAACCGGGACAGGGAACAATGAGCAGTTCTTC
v_call: TRBV5-4; d_call: .; clone_size: .; j_call: TRBJ1-1; cdr3_aa: CASSVWGTGLNTEAFF; cdr3_nt: TGTGCCAGCAGCGTTTGGGGGACGGGGTTAAACACTGAAGCTTTCTTT
v_call: TRBV5-4; d_call: TRBD1; clone_size: .; j_call: TRBJ1-6; cdr3_aa: CASSPGQVNSPLHF; cdr3_nt: TGTGCCAGCAGCCCGGGACAGGTTAATTCACCCCTCCACTTT
v_call: TRBV4-1; d_call: .; clone_size: .; j_call: TRBJ2-5; cdr3_aa: CASSPTYSKANQETQYF; cdr3_nt: TGCGCCAGCAGCCCAACGTATTCAAAGGCCAACCAAGAGACCCAGTACTTC
v_call: TRBV7-9; d_call: TRBD2; clone_size: .; j_call: TRBJ2-7; cdr3_aa: CASSLKASGIHYEQYF; cdr3_nt: TGTGCCAGCAGCTTAAAGGCTAGCGGGATACACTACGAGCAGTACTTC
v_call: TRBV20-1; d_call: .; clone_size: .; j_call: TRBJ2-3; cdr3_aa: CSAGYTQYF; cdr3_nt: TGCAGTGCTGGGTATACGCAGTATTTT
v_call: TRBV7-2; d_call: .; clone_size: .; j_call: TRBJ2-5; cdr3_aa: CASSLSSSSETQYF; cdr3_nt: TGTGCCAGCAGTTTAAGTTCGAGTTCTGAGACCCAGTACTTC
v_call: TRBV6-1; d_call: TRBD1; clone_size: once; j_call: TRBJ2-6; cdr3_aa: CATVSRDRTNVLTF; cdr3_nt: TGTGCCACGGTAAGCCGGGACAGGACCAACGTCCTGACTTTC
v_call: TRBV11-2; d_call: .; clone_size: .; j_call: TRBJ2-2; cdr3_aa: CASSLKRPAGTGELFF; cdr3_nt: TGTGCCAGCAGCTTAAAGCGGCCCGCGGGCACCGGGGAGCTGTTTTTT
v_call: TRBV6-5; d_call: .; clone_size: .; j_call: TRBJ2-7; cdr3_aa: CASSPEGLTYEQYF; cdr3_nt: TGTGCCAGCAGCCCGGAGGGCCTTACCTACGAGCAGTACTTC
v_call: TRBV7-2; d_call: .; clone_size: .; j_call: TRBJ1-3; cdr3_aa: CASSLDYSGNTIYF; cdr3_nt: TGTGCCAGCAGCTTAGACTACTCTGGAAACACCATATATTTT
v_call: TRBV30; d_call: TRBD2; clone_size: .; j_call: TRBJ2-1; cdr3_aa: CAWSGASGSMYEQFF; cdr3_nt: TGTGCCTGGAGTGGAGCTAGCGGGAGTATGTATGAGCAGTTCTTC
v_call: TRBV7-2; d_call: .; clone_size: .; j_call: TRBJ2-7; cdr3_aa: CASSSTGGVDEQYF; cdr3_nt: TGTGCCAGCAGCTCTACAGGGGGGGTAGACGAGCAGTACTTC
v_call: TRBV7-9; d_call: .; clone_size: .; j_call: TRBJ1-2; cdr3_aa: CASNLLQGGGYTF; cdr3_nt: TGTGCCAGCAATCTTCTCCAGGGTGGTGGCTACACCTTC
v_call: TRBV2; d_call: .; clone_size: .; j_call: TRBJ2-5; cdr3_aa: CASTLQETQYF; cdr3_nt: TGTGCCAGCACCCTCCAAGAGACCCAGTACTTC